This T cell receptor (beta chain) was recovered during a study of long-term antiretroviral therapy in people with HIV. Remarks on this clone: What it binds is unknown.

Samples held about 1-11 million cryopreserved PBMC before DNA extraction. Samples were assayed with immunoSEQ v3.0 at survey level. Measured with immunoSEQ multiplex PCR; TCRdb has only the in-frame clones, and not every one. The sample lists 16,000 or so clones; roughly 95% were seen once. This CDR3 contains 14 residues. With V trimmed by 6 bases and J by 4 bases, 6 bases remained unmatched. Germline V CDR1 and CDR2: MNHNS, SASEGT. Whole-study findings and limits: Clonal populations expanded prior to ART predominated within the repertoire at all time points.

The material sequenced was unsorted PBMCs, taken approximately 11 years after starting antiretroviral therapy. The genes are TRBV6-1 and TRBJ2-5; 9 bases are shared with TRBD1. The clonotype originates from a man aged 25-45 years with HIV. CDR3 region: CASRRGQGSETQYF. The CDR3 DNA is TGTGCCAGCAGAAGGGGACAGGGCTCAGAGACCCAGTACTTC.